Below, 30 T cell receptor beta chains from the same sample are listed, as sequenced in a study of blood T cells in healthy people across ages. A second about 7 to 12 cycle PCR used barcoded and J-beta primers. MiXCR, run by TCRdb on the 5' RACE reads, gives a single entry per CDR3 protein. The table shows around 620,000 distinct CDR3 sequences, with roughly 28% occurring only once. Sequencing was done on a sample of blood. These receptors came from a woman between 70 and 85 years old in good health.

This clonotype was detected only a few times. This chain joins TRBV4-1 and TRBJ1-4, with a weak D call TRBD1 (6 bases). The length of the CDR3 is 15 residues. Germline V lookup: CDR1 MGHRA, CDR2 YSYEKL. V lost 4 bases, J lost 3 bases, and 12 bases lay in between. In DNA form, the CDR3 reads TGCGCCAGCAGCCCCCAGGACAGCGCTAATGAAAAACTGTTTTTT. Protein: CASSPQDSANEKLFF.

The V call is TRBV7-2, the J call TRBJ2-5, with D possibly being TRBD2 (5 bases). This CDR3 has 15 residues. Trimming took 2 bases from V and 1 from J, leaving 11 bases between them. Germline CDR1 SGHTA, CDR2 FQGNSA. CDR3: CASSLTAGLQETQYF. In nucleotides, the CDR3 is TGTGCCAGCAGCTTAACGGCTGGACTCCAAGAGACCCAGTACTTC.

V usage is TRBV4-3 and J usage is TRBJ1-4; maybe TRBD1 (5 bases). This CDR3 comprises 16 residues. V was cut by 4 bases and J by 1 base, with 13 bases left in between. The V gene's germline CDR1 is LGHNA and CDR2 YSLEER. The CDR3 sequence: CASSLMGHRTNEKLFF. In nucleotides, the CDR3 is TGCGCCAGCAGCCTCATGGGGCACAGAACTAATGAAAAACTGTTTTTT.

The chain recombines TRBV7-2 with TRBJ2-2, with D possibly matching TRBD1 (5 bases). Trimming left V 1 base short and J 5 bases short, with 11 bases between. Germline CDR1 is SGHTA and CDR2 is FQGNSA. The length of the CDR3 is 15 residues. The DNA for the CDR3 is TGTGCCAGCAGCTTAGATCGGCAGGGTACCGGGGAGCTGTTTTTT. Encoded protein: CASSLDRQGTGELFF.

The CDR3 loop is CASRWGRDYEQYF. CDR3 coding DNA: TGTGCCAGCAGGTGGGGCAGGGACTACGAGCAGTACTTC. This rearrangement joins TRBV2 to TRBJ2-7, with D perhaps TRBD1 (5 bases). The germline gives CDR1 SNHLY, CDR2 FYNNEI. V was cut by 6 bases and J by 3 bases, with 12 bases left in between. This CDR3 spans 13 amino acids.

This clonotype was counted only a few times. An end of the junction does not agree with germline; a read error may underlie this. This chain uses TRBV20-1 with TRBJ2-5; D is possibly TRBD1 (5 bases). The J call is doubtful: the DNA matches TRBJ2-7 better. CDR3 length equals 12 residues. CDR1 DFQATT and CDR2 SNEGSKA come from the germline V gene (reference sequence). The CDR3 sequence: CSAILGPYEQYF. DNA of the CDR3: TGCAGCGCTATACTGGGGCCCTACGAGCAGTACTTC.

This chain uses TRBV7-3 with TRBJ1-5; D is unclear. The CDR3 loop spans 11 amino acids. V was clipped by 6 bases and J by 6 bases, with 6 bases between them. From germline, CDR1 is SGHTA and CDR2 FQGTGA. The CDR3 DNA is TGTGCCAGCAGATATAGTCAGCCCCAGCATTTT. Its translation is CASRYSQPQHF.

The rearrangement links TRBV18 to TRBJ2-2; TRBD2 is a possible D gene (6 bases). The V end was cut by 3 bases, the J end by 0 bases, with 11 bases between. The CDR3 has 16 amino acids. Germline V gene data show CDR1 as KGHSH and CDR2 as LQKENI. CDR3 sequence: CASSPRGTTNTGELFF. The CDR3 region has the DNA TGTGCCAGCTCACCCCGCGGGACGACGAACACCGGGGAGCTGTTTTTT.

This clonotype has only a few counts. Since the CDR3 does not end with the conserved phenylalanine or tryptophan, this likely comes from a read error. CDR3 amino acids: CASSFARNQETQYV. The CDR3 coding sequence is TGTGCCAGCAGCTTCGCACGGAACCAAGAGACCCAGTACGTC. The chain links TRBV7-2 to TRBJ2-5; D remains unclear. The V gene's germline CDR1 is SGHTA and CDR2 FQGNSA. There are 14 residues in the CDR3. V dropped 3 bases and J dropped 0 bases, with 8 bases sitting between them.

CDR3 sequence (DNA): TGCGCCAGCAGCTTGGAAACAGGGCAAGAGACCCAGTACTTC. This translates into CASSLETGQETQYF. The chain has TRBV5-1 and TRBJ2-5; a weak D match, TRBD1 (6 bases). Germline V gene lookup returns CDR1 SGHRS and CDR2 YFSETQ. CDR3 length equals 14 residues. Deletions cut 0 bases from V and 2 bases from J, with 8 bases between.

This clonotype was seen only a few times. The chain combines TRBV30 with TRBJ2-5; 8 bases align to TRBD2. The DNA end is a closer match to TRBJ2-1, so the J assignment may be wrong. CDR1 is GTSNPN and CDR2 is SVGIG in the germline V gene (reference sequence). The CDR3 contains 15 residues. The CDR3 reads CAWKESGGWAYEQFF. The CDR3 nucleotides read TGTGCCTGGAAAGAATCGGGGGGGTGGGCGTATGAGCAGTTCTTC.

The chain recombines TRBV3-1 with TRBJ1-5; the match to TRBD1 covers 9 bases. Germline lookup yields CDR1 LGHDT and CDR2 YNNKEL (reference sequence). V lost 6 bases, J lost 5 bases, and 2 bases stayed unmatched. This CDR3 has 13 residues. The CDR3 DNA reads TGTGCCAGCAGGGGACAGGGCGATCAGCCCCAGCATTTT. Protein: CASRGQGDQPQHF.

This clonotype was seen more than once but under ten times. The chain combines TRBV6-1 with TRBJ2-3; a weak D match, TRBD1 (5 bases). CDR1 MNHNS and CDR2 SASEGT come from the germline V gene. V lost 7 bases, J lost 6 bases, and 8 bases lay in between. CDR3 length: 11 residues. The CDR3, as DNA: TGTGCCAGCACCCGACAGGATACGCAGTATTTT. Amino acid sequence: CASTRQDTQYF.

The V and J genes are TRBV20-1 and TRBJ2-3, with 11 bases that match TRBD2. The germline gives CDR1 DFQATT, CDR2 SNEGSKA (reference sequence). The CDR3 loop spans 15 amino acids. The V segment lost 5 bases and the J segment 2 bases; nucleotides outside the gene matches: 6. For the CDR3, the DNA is TGCAGTGCTTCTAGCGGGGGGTCATCCACAGATACGCAGTATTTT. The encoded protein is CSASSGGSSTDTQYF.

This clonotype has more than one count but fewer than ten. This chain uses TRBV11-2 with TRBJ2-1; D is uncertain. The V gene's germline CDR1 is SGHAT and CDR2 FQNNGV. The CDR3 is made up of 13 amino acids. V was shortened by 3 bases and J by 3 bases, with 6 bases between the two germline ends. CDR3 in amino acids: CASSLADYNEQFF. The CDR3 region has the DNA TGTGCCAGCAGCTTGGCGGACTACAATGAGCAGTTCTTC.

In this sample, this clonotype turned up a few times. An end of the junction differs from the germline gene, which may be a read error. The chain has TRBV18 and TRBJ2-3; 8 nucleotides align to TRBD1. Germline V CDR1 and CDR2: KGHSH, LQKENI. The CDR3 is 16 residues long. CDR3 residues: CASSPRRQGLTDTQYF. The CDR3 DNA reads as TGTGCCAGCTCACCAAGGAGACAGGGGTTGACAGATACGCAGTACTTT.

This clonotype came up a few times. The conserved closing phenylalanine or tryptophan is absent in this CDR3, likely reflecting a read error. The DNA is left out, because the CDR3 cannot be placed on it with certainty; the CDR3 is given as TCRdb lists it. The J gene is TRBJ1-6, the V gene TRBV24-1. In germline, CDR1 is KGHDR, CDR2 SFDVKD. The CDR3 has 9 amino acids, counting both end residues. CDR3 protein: CATRRGVHL.

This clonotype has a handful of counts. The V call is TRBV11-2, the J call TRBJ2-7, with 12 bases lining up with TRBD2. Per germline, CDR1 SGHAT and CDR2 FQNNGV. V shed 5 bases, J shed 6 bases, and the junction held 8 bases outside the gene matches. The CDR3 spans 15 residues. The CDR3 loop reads CASSPTRLAGAEQYF. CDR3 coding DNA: TGTGCCAGCAGCCCTACCCGACTAGCGGGGGCCGAGCAGTACTTC.

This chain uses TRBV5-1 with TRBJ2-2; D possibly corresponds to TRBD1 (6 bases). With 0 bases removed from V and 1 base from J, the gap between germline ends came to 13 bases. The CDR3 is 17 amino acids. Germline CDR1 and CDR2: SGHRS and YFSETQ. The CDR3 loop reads CASSLAPRQVNTGELFF. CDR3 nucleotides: TGCGCCAGCAGCTTGGCACCCAGACAGGTGAACACCGGGGAGCTGTTTTTT. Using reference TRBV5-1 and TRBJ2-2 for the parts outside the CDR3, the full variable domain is KAGVTQTPRYLIKTRGQQVTLSCSPISGHRSVSWYQQTPGQGLQFLFEYFSETQRNKGNFPGRFSGRQFSNSRSEMNVSTLELGDSALYLCASSLAPRQVNTGELFFGEGSRLTVL.

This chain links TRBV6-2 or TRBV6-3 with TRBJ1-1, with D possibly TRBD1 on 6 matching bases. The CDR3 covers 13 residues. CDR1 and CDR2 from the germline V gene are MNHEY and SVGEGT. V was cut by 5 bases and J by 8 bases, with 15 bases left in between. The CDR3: CASSTRQVREAFF. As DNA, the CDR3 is TGTGCCAGCAGTACCAGACAGGTACGAGAAGCTTTCTTT.

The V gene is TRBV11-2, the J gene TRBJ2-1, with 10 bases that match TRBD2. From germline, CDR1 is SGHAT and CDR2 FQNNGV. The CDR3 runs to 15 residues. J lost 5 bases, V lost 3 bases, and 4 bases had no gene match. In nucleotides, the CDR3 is TGTGCCAGCAGCTTCACAGCGGGGGGGCACAATGAGCAGTTCTTC. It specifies CASSFTAGGHNEQFF.

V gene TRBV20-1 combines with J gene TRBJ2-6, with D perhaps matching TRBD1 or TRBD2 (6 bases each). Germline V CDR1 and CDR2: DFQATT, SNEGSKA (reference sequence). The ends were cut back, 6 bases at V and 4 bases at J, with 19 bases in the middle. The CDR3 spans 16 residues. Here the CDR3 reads CSAKDPGEAGANVLTF. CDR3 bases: TGCAGTGCCAAAGACCCAGGGGAGGCCGGGGCCAACGTCCTGACTTTC.

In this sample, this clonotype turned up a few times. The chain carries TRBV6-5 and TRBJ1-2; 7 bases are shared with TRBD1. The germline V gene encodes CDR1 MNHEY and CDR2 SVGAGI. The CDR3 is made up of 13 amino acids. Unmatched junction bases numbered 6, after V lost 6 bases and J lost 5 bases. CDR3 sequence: CASRPRGGYGYTF. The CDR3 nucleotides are TGTGCCAGCAGGCCCAGGGGGGGGTATGGCTACACCTTC.

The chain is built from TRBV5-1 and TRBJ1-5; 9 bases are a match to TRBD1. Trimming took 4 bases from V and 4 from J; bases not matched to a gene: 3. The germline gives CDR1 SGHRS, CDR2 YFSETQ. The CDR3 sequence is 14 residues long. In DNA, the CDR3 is TGCGCCAGCAGCCAAGGGACAGGGAATCAGCCCCAGCATTTT. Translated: CASSQGTGNQPQHF. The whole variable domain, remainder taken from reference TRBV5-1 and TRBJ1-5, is KAGVTQTPRYLIKTRGQQVTLSCSPISGHRSVSWYQQTPGQGLQFLFEYFSETQRNKGNFPGRFSGRQFSNSRSEMNVSTLELGDSALYLCASSQGTGNQPQHFGDGTRLSIL.

CDR3 in amino acids: CATAGTGGYGYTF. The CDR3 nucleotides are TGTGCCACCGCCGGGACAGGGGGCTATGGCTACACCTTC. The chain couples TRBV24-1 to TRBJ1-2, with 11 nucleotides matching TRBD1. The germline V gene encodes CDR1 KGHDR and CDR2 SFDVKD. The CDR3 loop spans 13 amino acids. The trim removed 9 bases at V and 4 bases at J, leaving 3 bases unmatched.

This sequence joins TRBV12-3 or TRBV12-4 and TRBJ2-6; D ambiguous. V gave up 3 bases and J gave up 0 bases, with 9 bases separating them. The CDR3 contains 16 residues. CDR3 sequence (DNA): TGTGCCAGCAGTTTGTCCTGGAGCTCTGGGGCCAACGTCCTGACTTTC. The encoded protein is CASSLSWSSGANVLTF.

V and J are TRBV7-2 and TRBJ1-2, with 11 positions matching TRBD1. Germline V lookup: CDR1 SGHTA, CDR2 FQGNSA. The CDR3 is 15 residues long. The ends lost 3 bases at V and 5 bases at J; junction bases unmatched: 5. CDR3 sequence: CASSFGTGGIYGYTF. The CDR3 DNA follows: TGTGCCAGCAGCTTCGGGACAGGGGGGATTTATGGCTACACCTTC. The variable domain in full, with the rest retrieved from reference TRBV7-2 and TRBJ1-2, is GAGVSQSPSNKVTEKGKDVELRCDPISGHTALYWYRQSLGQGLEFLIYFQGNSAPDKSGLPSDRFSAERTGGSVSTLTIQRTQQEDSAVYLCASSFGTGGIYGYTFGSGTRLTVV.

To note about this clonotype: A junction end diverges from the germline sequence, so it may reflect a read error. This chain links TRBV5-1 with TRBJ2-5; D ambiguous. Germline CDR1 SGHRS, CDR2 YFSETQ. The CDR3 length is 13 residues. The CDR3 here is CASSSGSQETQHF. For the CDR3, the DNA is TGCGCCAGCAGTAGTGGATCCCAAGAGACCCAGCACTTC. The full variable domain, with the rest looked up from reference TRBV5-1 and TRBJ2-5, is KAGVTQTPRYLIKTRGQQVTLSCSPISGHRSVSWYQQTPGQGLQFLFEYFSETQRNKGNFPGRFSGRQFSNSRSEMNVSTLELGDSALYLCASSSGSQETQHFGPGTRLLVL.

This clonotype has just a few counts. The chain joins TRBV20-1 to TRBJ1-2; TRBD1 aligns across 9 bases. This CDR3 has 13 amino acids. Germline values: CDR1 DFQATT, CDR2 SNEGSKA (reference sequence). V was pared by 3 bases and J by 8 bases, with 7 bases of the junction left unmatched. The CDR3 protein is CSARGDRERGYTF. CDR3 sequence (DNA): TGCAGTGCTAGGGGGGACAGGGAGAGAGGCTACACCTTC.

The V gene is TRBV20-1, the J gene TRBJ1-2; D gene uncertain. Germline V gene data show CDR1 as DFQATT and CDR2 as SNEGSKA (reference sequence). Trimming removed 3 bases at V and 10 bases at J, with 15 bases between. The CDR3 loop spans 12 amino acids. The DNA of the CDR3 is TGCAGTGCTAGTGGACCGACGCTAGACTACACCTTC. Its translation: CSASGPTLDYTF.